The 18 T cell receptor beta chains in this list originate from one sample, sequenced in a study of cytomegalovirus exposure and HLA in healthy donors (dated by TCRdb to about 2017). Library construction relied on the immunoSEQ multiplex PCR assay. A mixture of 60 forward primers for TCR Vbeta segments and 13 reverse primers for TCR Jbeta segments was used in the multiplex PCR. TCRdb took over this immuneACCESS table, retaining in-frame rearrangements with V and J assigned. Such tables are incomplete; in checked studies, under half of the missing clones stem from an unresolved V gene, and the remainder is unexplained. This sample gives about 190,000 clones in total; 75% to 80% of them show up just once. The ten most abundant clones make up approximately 14% of the sample. Sample: PBMCs. Every receptor here comes from a woman aged 25 to 45 in good health and CMV-seropositive.

The J gene is TRBJ1-6, the V gene TRBV6-6, with D tentatively TRBD1 (5 bases). CDR1 MNHNY and CDR2 SVGAGI come from the germline V gene (reference sequence). With 2 bases removed from V and 8 bases from J, the gap between germline ends came to 13 bases. There are 15 residues in the CDR3. CDR3 DNA: TGTGCCAGCAGTTACCCGACAGTACCTCATTCACCCCTCCACTTT. It encodes CASSYPTVPHSPLHF.

The CDR3 coding sequence is TGTGCCAGCGGACTAGCGGGAGACGAGACCCAGTACTTC. Residues: CASGLAGDETQYF. The V and J genes are TRBV2 and TRBJ2-5, with TRBD2 matching 13 bases. The CDR3 contains 13 residues. V was clipped by 8 bases and J by 5 bases; unmatched bases: 2. Per the germline V gene, CDR1 is SNHLY and CDR2 is FYNNEI.

The chain combines TRBV4-3 with TRBJ1-2, with a weak D call TRBD1 (5 bases). V lost 4 bases to trimming and J lost 2 bases, with 8 bases between them. Germline lookup yields CDR1 LGHNA and CDR2 YSLEER. The CDR3 sequence is 13 residues long. DNA for the CDR3: TGCGCCAGCAGCCGGGGACTAAACTATGGCTACACCTTC. Its translation: CASSRGLNYGYTF.

The J gene is TRBJ1-6, the V gene TRBV19; D is undetermined. Trimming took 3 bases from V and 14 from J, leaving 11 bases between them. The length of the CDR3 is 12 residues. CDR1 is LNHDA, CDR2 SQIVND, per germline (reference sequence). CDR3 coding DNA: TGTGCCAGTAGTATCCCCGGTTCCACCCTCCACTTT. This codes for CASSIPGSTLHF.

The chain combines TRBV5-4 with TRBJ2-7; TRBD2 matches at 11 bases. The germline V gene encodes CDR1 SGHNT and CDR2 YYREEE (reference sequence). This CDR3 contains 16 residues. With V trimmed by 3 bases and J by 5 bases, 10 bases remained unmatched. The CDR3 spells CASSSELAGVRDEQYF. The CDR3 nucleotides read TGTGCCAGCAGCTCGGAACTAGCGGGAGTTCGGGACGAGCAGTACTTC.

The CDR3 loop reads CASSQPTSGTYEQYF. Written as DNA, the CDR3 is TGCGCCAGCAGCCAACCGACTAGCGGTACCTACGAGCAGTACTTC. J is TRBJ2-7 and V is TRBV4-1, with TRBD2 matching over 9 bases. Germline V CDR1 and CDR2: MGHRA, YSYEKL. V gave up 2 bases and J gave up 2 bases; unmatched junction bases: 4. This CDR3 is built from 15 residues.

This sequence joins TRBV7-3 and TRBJ2-5; D possibly corresponds to TRBD1 (5 bases). This CDR3 comprises 15 residues. V lost 0 bases and J lost 1, with 9 bases in between. Per the germline V gene, CDR1 is SGHTA and CDR2 is FQGTGA. CDR3 region: CASSLTIGAQETQYF. CDR3 in DNA: TGTGCCAGCAGCTTAACGATAGGGGCCCAAGAGACCCAGTACTTC.

The rearrangement links TRBV28 to TRBJ1-5; TRBD1 agrees at 9 bases. The CDR3 length is 15 residues. After removal of 4 bases from V and 5 bases from J, the junction contained 6 bases not matched to a gene. Per the germline V gene, CDR1 is MDHEN and CDR2 is SYDVKM. The CDR3, as DNA: TGTGCCAGCAGTTCCGGACAGGGGACCCATCAGCCCCAGCATTTT. Encoded protein: CASSSGQGTHQPQHF.

This clone was found a few times. The genes are TRBV10-1 and TRBJ1-5, with 7 bases matching TRBD1. The CDR3 length is 16 residues. The ends lost 6 bases at V and 3 bases at J; junction bases unmatched: 11. Germline V gene lookup returns CDR1 WNHNN and CDR2 SYGVQD (reference sequence). DNA for the CDR3: TGCGCCAGCAGCCACGACAGGGCCGTATACAATCAGCCCCAGCATTTT. Amino acid sequence: CASSHDRAVYNQPQHF.

The V gene is TRBV7-2, the J gene TRBJ2-6, with D possibly TRBD1 on 6 matching bases. The V and J ends lost 0 bases and 4 bases respectively, with 10 bases between them. Germline CDR1 and CDR2: SGHTA and FQGNSA. The CDR3 has 16 amino acids. CDR3 DNA sequence: TGTGCCAGCAGCTTAGCGTCAGGGGCCGGGGCCAACGTCCTGACTTTC. Its protein is CASSLASGAGANVLTF.

The chain recombines TRBV5-1 with TRBJ2-1, with D tentatively TRBD1 (6 bases). V gave up 0 bases and J gave up 7 bases, with 11 bases separating them. Germline lookup yields CDR1 SGHRS and CDR2 YFSETQ. The CDR3 is made up of 14 amino acids. The CDR3 DNA reads as TGCGCCAGCAGCTTGGTGGCAGGGGAGAATGAGCAGTTCTTC. It codes for CASSLVAGENEQFF.

This chain links TRBV10-1 with TRBJ1-1; 11 nucleotides line up with TRBD1. Losses at the gene ends were 8 bases for V and 7 bases for J; bases not matched to a gene: 3. The length of the CDR3 is 12 residues. Germline CDR1 is WNHNN and CDR2 is SYGVQD (reference sequence). The CDR3 coding sequence is TGCGCCAGCCAGGGACAGGGGGGTGAAGCTTTCTTT. This codes for CASQGQGGEAFF.

The J gene is TRBJ2-7, the V gene TRBV5-6; D is undetermined. Trimming removed 3 bases at V and 0 bases at J, with 4 bases between. The CDR3 consists of 12 residues. Germline V CDR1 and CDR2: SGHDT, YYEEEE. CDR3 nucleotides: TGTGCCAGCAGCTCAGTCTCCTACGAGCAGTACTTC. The encoded protein is CASSSVSYEQYF.

The V gene is TRBV6-1, the J gene TRBJ1-2; possibly TRBD1 for D (5 bases). Germline loops: CDR1 MNHNS, CDR2 SASEGT. V shed 2 bases and J shed 7 bases, with 8 bases lying between them. The CDR3 extends over 12 amino acids. CDR3 DNA sequence: TGTGCCAGCAGTGAAACGGGGGTTGGCTACACCTTC. It encodes CASSETGVGYTF.

This clone is a singleton in its sample. The identical CDR3 is also encoded by other nucleotide sequences in the sample. This chain uses TRBV6-6 with TRBJ1-1; a possible D gene is TRBD1 (5 bases). The ends were cut back, 3 bases at V and 4 bases at J, with 12 bases in the middle. The CDR3 runs 14 residues. Germline V gene data show CDR1 as MNHNY and CDR2 as SVGAGI (reference sequence). CDR3 protein: CASSYSGEGTEAFF. Here the CDR3 DNA reads TGTGCCAGCAGTTATTCGGGGGAGGGCACTGAAGCTTTCTTT.

The rearrangement uses TRBV15 and TRBJ1-2; 9 nucleotides line up with TRBD1. Germline V gene lookup returns CDR1 LNHNV and CDR2 YYDKDF (reference sequence). The CDR3 extends over 14 amino acids. The J segment lost 4 bases and the V segment lost 5 bases, leaving 5 bases of the junction unmatched. The CDR3 nucleotides are TGTGCCACCAGCGGCGGACAGGGGTTCTATGGCTACACCTTC. Translating it yields CATSGGQGFYGYTF. Based on the CDR3 plus reference TRBV15 and TRBJ1-2, the full variable domain is DAMVIQNPRYQVTQFGKPVTLSCSQTLNHNVMYWYQQKSSQAPKLLFHYYDKDFNNEADTPDNFQSRRPNTSFCFLDIRSPGLGDTAMYLCATSGGQGFYGYTFGSGTRLTVV.

V gene TRBV27 combines with J gene TRBJ1-1, with a possible D match to TRBD1 (6 bases). CDR3 size: 14 residues. Trimming shortened V by 5 bases and J by 7 bases, and 17 bases separated the two germline ends. Germline loops: CDR1 MNHEY, CDR2 SMNVEV (reference sequence). This CDR3 is CASSQHDRLNEAFF. The CDR3 DNA reads as TGTGCCAGCAGTCAACATGACAGGCTCAATGAAGCTTTCTTT.

The rearrangement links TRBV30 to TRBJ2-3; D unresolved. The CDR3 loop spans 13 amino acids. Germline values: CDR1 GTSNPN, CDR2 SVGIG (reference sequence). Trimming took 4 bases from V and 1 from J, leaving 9 bases between them. CDR3 sequence reads: CAWISPGTDTQYF. The CDR3 DNA reads as TGTGCCTGGATCTCCCCCGGCACAGATACGCAGTATTTT.